Following are 20 T cell receptor beta chains from one sample sequenced in a study of OX40 agonist ivuxolimab in advanced cancers. The repertoire was sequenced with immunoSEQ multiplex PCR; TCRdb's copy has only in-frame clones and lacks some. The sample includes tens of thousands of clones, 85% to 90% of them seen just once. Here the sequenced sample was CD4+ or CD8+ T cells sorted from blood, taken in a trial of the OX40 agonist ivuxolimab. Receptor source: an adult with an advanced solid tumor such as melanoma, head and neck, liver or kidney cancer.

The chain uses TRBV19 and TRBJ1-3, with a weak D call TRBD1 (5 bases). Per germline, CDR1 LNHDA and CDR2 SQIVND (reference sequence). The V end lost 7 bases, the J end lost 3 bases, and 16 bases lay between the germline ends. The CDR3 covers 15 residues. CDR3 coding DNA: TGTGCCAGTAACCAGGGAAGAAGTAGTGGAAACACCATATATTTT. Translated, it gives CASNQGRSSGNTIYF.

This clone was detected a few times. The chain employs TRBV6-6 and TRBJ2-1, with 8 bases matching TRBD1. From germline, CDR1 is MNHNY and CDR2 SVGAGI (reference sequence). The CDR3 spans 12 residues. J gave up 15 bases and V 2 bases, and 6 bases lay outside the gene matches. CDR3: CASSYETGGAFF. The CDR3 DNA reads TGTGCCAGCAGTTACGAAACAGGGGGTGCGTTCTTC.

The rearrangement uses TRBV4-1 and TRBJ1-2; 7 nucleotides agree with TRBD1. V was clipped by 4 bases and J by 8 bases; unmatched bases: 19. This CDR3 is built from 17 residues. Per germline, CDR1 MGHRA and CDR2 YSYEKL. The DNA for the CDR3 is TGCGCCAGCAGCCGACAAAGACAGGGTACTCGGATGGAGGGCTACACCTTC. Translating it yields CASSRQRQGTRMEGYTF.

The V call is TRBV19, the J call TRBJ1-3; TRBD1 might be the D (5 bases). Trimming left V 6 bases short and J 4 bases short, with 10 bases between. The length of the CDR3 is 13 residues. CDR1 and CDR2 (germline): LNHDA, SQIVND (reference sequence). The CDR3 protein is CASSFRQGNTIYF. CDR3 DNA: TGTGCCAGTAGCTTCCGACAGGGAAACACCATATATTTT.

The V call is TRBV11-3, the J call TRBJ2-1, with 12 bases matching TRBD2. Germline V gives CDR1 SGHNT, CDR2 YENEEA. This CDR3 is 18 amino acids long. Unmatched junction bases numbered 10, after V lost 5 bases and J lost 2 bases. CDR3 DNA sequence: TGTGCCAGCAGCCTCACGGTGACTAGCGGGAGCCCCTACAATGAGCAGTTCTTC. Its protein is CASSLTVTSGSPYNEQFF. The full variable domain, rest sourced from reference TRBV11-3 and TRBJ2-1, is EAGVVQSPRYKIIEKKQPVAFWCNPISGHNTLYWYLQNLGQGPELLIRYENEEAVDDSQLPKDRFSAERLKGVDSTLKIQPAELGDSAVYLCASSLTVTSGSPYNEQFFGPGTRLTVL.

This clone appeared once. The DNA of the CDR3 is TGTGCCAGCAGCTTAGTCGGCGGGGAGAGCTACGAGCAGTACTTC. As protein: CASSLVGGESYEQYF. This sequence joins TRBV7-3 and TRBJ2-7, with D possibly matching TRBD2 (6 bases). Germline V gene data show CDR1 as SGHTA and CDR2 as FQGTGA. The CDR3 covers 15 residues. Trimming removed 2 bases from V and 3 bases from J, with 14 bases in between.

In regard to this clone: The junction departs from the called germline gene at one end, perhaps through a read error. The chain carries TRBV5-1 and TRBJ2-1; 9 bases line up with TRBD2. Germline CDR1 reads SGHRS; CDR2 reads YFSETQ. CDR3 length: 15 residues. In DNA form, the CDR3 reads TGCGCCAGCAACCCGGGGACTAGCTTCGGCAATGAGCAGCTCTTC. Its protein product is CASNPGTSFGNEQLF. Full variable domain (rest looked up from reference TRBV5-1 and TRBJ2-1): KAGVTQTPRYLIKTRGQQVTLSCSPISGHRSVSWYQQTPGQGLQFLFEYFSETQRNKGNFPGRFSGRQFSNSRSEMNVSTLELGDSALYLCASNPGTSFGNEQLFGPGTRLTVL.

J is TRBJ1-6 and V is TRBV6-1; TRBD1 might be the D (5 bases). This CDR3 contains 14 residues. Trimming took off 8 bases at V and 9 bases at J, with 17 bases between the two ends. The germline gives CDR1 MNHNS, CDR2 SASEGT. CDR3: CASGQGLQGSPLHF. DNA for the CDR3: TGTGCCAGCGGCCAGGGACTGCAGGGTTCACCCCTCCACTTT.

The chain links TRBV6-5 to TRBJ1-2; no firm D call. The V gene's germline CDR1 is MNHEY and CDR2 SVGAGI. The V and J ends lost 2 bases and 5 bases respectively, with 9 bases between them. This CDR3 is built from 13 residues. CDR3 amino acids: CASSYEGRYGYTF. CDR3 coding DNA: TGTGCCAGCAGTTACGAAGGGCGATATGGCTACACCTTC.

V is TRBV9 and J is TRBJ2-1; the match to TRBD2 covers 9 bases. This CDR3 is built from 15 residues. The germline CDR1 and CDR2 sequences are SGDLS and YYNGEE. J gave up 4 bases and V 4 bases, and 6 bases lay outside the gene matches. CDR3 in DNA: TGTGCCAGCAGCAAAAGCGGGGGGTCTTACAATGAGCAGTTCTTC. Encoded protein: CASSKSGGSYNEQFF.

The V and J genes are TRBV5-1 and TRBJ2-3; the D is unclear. This CDR3 has 16 amino acids. CDR1 is SGHRS and CDR2 is YFSETQ in the germline V gene. V was clipped by 6 bases and J by 4 bases, with 21 bases between them. The CDR3 bases are TGCGCCAGCACCAAAGATCCACAGTTAACTTCAGATACGCAGTATTTT. It specifies CASTKDPQLTSDTQYF.

This chain links TRBV4-2 with TRBJ1-2; D might be TRBD1 (6 bases). Trimming pared 0 bases from V and 3 bases from J, leaving 8 bases between. CDR1 and CDR2 from the germline V gene are LGHNA and YNFKEQ. The CDR3 is made up of 14 amino acids. The CDR3 sequence: CASSQETGDYGYTF. CDR3 DNA: TGTGCCAGCAGCCAAGAGACAGGAGACTATGGCTACACCTTC.

The chain uses TRBV7-2 and TRBJ2-1; 7 bases line up with TRBD2. From germline, CDR1 is SGHTA and CDR2 FQGNSA. The CDR3 contains 17 residues. The V gene end was trimmed by 3 bases and the J gene end by 6 bases; junction bases not matched to a gene: 14. DNA for the CDR3: TGTGCCAGCAGCTTCAGACTAGCAGGCATGGGGGTCAATGAGCAGTTCTTC. Its protein is CASSFRLAGMGVNEQFF.

The chain recombines TRBV7-8 with TRBJ2-2; 11 nucleotides match TRBD2. The CDR3 sequence is 16 residues long. Per germline, CDR1 SGHVS and CDR2 FQNEAQ. The V and J ends lost 6 bases and 2 bases, in that order; junction bases with no gene match: 5. CDR3 in DNA: TGTGCCAGCAGTACTAGCGGGAGATATAACACCGGGGAGCTGTTTTTT. Protein product: CASSTSGRYNTGELFF.

The chain combines TRBV18 with TRBJ1-3; maybe TRBD1 (6 bases). Trimming removed 6 bases at V and 0 bases at J, with 12 bases between. CDR3 length: 15 residues. In germline, CDR1 is KGHSH, CDR2 LQKENI. Written as DNA, the CDR3 is TGTGCCAGCTCGGGGGCAGGGAACTCTGGAAACACCATATATTTT. This sequence encodes CASSGAGNSGNTIYF.

This clone was recorded once. DNA of the CDR3: TGTGCCAGCTCCCCGGACGGGGGGAGCAATCAGCCCCAGCATTTT. This translates into CASSPDGGSNQPQHF. The chain recombines TRBV7-2 with TRBJ1-5; TRBD1 might be the D (5 bases). V was cut by 8 bases and J by 1 base, with 15 bases left in between. The CDR3 contains 15 residues. The germline V gene encodes CDR1 SGHTA and CDR2 FQGNSA.

This sequence joins TRBV5-1 and TRBJ1-6; 7 bases map to TRBD1. Germline CDR1 is SGHRS and CDR2 is YFSETQ. There are 15 residues in the CDR3. With 0 bases clipped from V and 8 bases from J, the junction kept 5 bases outside the gene matches. The DNA of the CDR3 is TGCGCCAGCAGCTTGGGTCAGGGGGACCATTCACCCCTCCACTTT. Translating gives CASSLGQGDHSPLHF.

The rearrangement joins TRBV6-1 to TRBJ2-7; D possibly matches TRBD1 or TRBD2 (5 bases each). With 7 bases removed from V and 4 bases from J, the gap between germline ends came to 17 bases. Germline assignment: CDR1 MNHNS and CDR2 SASEGT. The CDR3 is 14 residues long. The CDR3 DNA reads TGTGCCAGCACCGGTGGGGAGAGGGGTTACGAGCAGTACTTC. Protein product: CASTGGERGYEQYF.

The CDR3 region is CAWSVGGDTEAFF. The CDR3 DNA reads TGTGCCTGGAGTGTGGGGGGAGACACTGAAGCTTTCTTT. The rearrangement joins TRBV30 to TRBJ1-1; weak D call: TRBD1 (5 bases). The CDR3 has 13 amino acids. The germline V and J ends were trimmed by 0 bases and 3 bases, with 8 bases remaining between them. Germline V CDR1 and CDR2: GTSNPN, SVGIG (reference sequence).

The chain employs TRBV18 and TRBJ2-7; D perhaps matches TRBD1 (6 bases). This CDR3 has 17 amino acids. Germline V lookup: CDR1 KGHSH, CDR2 LQKENI. Trimming removed 3 bases at V and 2 bases at J, with 20 bases between. The CDR3 DNA sequence: TGTGCCAGCTCACCGGGTCAGGGGATACCCTCGACCTACGAGCAGTACTTC. It encodes CASSPGQGIPSTYEQYF.